The next 2 T cell receptor beta chains were all read from a single sample in a study of T cells after yellow fever vaccination. MiXCR was run by TCRdb on the 5' RACE reads, yielding one entry per CDR3 protein. The sample shows tens of thousands of distinct CDR3 sequences, almost 8% of them seen only once. Sequenced material: CD8+ T cells sorted from PBMCs, taken on the day of the yellow fever booster vaccination. The source is a man aged 25-40 years who received the YFV17D yellow fever vaccine.

With respect to this clonotype: The limits of the CDR3 on the DNA are not certain, so only TCRdb's listed CDR3 is given. V is TRBV20-1 and J is TRBJ2-7; the table's TRBD1 call for D was not verified on the DNA. Per the germline V gene, CDR1 is DFQATT and CDR2 is SNEGSKA (reference sequence). The CDR3 totals 14 residues, both ends included. CDR3 protein: CSASRAGPSYEQYF.

A few counts support this clonotype. The chain links TRBV5-1 to TRBJ1-4; D is perhaps TRBD1 (5 bases). From germline, CDR1 is SGHRS and CDR2 YFSETQ. V was pared by 3 bases and J by 6 bases, with 18 bases between. This CDR3 is built from 16 residues. The chain's CDR3 is CASSSGPGRWDEKLFF. CDR3 DNA: TGCGCCAGCAGCTCCGGGCCGGGACGGTGGGATGAAAAACTGTTTTTT. Using reference TRBV5-1 and TRBJ1-4 for the parts outside the CDR3, the full variable domain is KAGVTQTPRYLIKTRGQQVTLSCSPISGHRSVSWYQQTPGQGLQFLFEYFSETQRNKGNFPGRFSGRQFSNSRSEMNVSTLELGDSALYLCASSSGPGRWDEKLFFGSGTQLSVL.